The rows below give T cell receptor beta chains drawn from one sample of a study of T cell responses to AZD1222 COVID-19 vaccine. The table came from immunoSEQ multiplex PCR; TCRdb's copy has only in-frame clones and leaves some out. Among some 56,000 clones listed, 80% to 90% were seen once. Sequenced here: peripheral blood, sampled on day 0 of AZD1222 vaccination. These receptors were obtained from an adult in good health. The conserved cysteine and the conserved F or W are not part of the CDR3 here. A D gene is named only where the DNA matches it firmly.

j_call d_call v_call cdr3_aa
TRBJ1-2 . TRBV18 ASSSLRQEGYGYT
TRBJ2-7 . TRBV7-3 ASGLALGDEQY
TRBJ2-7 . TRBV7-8 ASSLQNPPGQY
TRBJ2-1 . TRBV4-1 ASSQESRNEQF
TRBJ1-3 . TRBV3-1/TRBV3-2 ASSQETGGLSGNTIY
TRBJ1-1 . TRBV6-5 ASSYGGAPEAF
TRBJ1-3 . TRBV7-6 ASSLAREGNTIY
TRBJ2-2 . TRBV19 ASSIGQYTGELF
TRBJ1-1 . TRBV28 ASREDQNTEAF
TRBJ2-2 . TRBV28 ASSLWDTGELF
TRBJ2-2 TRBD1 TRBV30 AWPCPGTGVVWNTGELF
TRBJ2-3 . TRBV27 TSWRDARTDTQY
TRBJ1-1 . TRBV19 ARTEAF
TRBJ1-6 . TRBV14 ASSHLLSGSPLH
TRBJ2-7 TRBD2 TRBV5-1 ASSLTSGSYEQY
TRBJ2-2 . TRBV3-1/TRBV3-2 ASSQVVFEDKVNTGELF
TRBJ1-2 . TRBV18 ASSPRGSPDTYGYT
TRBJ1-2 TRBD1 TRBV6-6 ASSYSGQGSYGYT
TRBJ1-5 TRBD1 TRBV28 ASSSWGQGGYNQPQH
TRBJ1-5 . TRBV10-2 ASSEEDRSNQPQH
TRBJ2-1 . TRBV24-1 ATSDNDGNNEQF
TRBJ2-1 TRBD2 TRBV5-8 ASTELTSGLYNEQF
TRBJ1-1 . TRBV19 ASSSRSTEAF